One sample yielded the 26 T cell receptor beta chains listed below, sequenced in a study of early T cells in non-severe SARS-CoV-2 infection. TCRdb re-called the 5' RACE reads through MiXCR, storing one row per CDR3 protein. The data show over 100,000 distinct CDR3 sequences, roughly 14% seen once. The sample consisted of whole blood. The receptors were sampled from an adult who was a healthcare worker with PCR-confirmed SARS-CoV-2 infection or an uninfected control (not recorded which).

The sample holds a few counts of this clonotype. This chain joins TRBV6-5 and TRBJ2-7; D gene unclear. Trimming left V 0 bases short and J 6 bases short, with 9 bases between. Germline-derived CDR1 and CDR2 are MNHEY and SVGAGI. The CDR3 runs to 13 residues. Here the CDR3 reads CASSYSSRGEQYF. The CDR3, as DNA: TGTGCCAGCAGTTACTCGAGCCGCGGCGAGCAGTACTTC.

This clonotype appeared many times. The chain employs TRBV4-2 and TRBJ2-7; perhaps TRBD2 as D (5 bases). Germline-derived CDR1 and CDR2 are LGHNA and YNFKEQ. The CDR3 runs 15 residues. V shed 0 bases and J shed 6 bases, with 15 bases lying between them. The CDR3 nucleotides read TGTGCCAGCAGCCAAGATACCCAGTACGGAGGCGAGCAGTACTTC. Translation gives CASSQDTQYGGEQYF.

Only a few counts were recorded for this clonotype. This CDR3 reads CASSLNRDISYEQYF. DNA of the CDR3: TGTGCCAGCAGTCTAAACCGGGATATCTCCTACGAGCAGTACTTC. This sequence joins TRBV12-3 or TRBV12-4 and TRBJ2-7; TRBD2 might be the D (5 bases). Trimming shortened V by 5 bases and J by 0 bases, and 14 bases separated the two germline ends. The CDR3 consists of 15 residues.

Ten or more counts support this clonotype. The chain's CDR3 is CASSTGQARGYTF. The CDR3 DNA sequence: TGTGCCAGCAGCACGGGACAGGCTAGAGGCTACACCTTC. The gene calls are TRBV3-1 and TRBJ1-2; 8 bases map to TRBD1. With 5 bases clipped from V and 8 bases from J, the junction kept 7 bases outside the gene matches. The CDR3 is 13 residues long. Germline-derived CDR1 and CDR2 are LGHDT and YNNKEL (reference sequence). The variable domain in full, with the rest retrieved from reference TRBV3-1 and TRBJ1-2, is DTAVSQTPKYLVTQMGNDKSIKCEQNLGHDTMYWYKQDSKKFLKIMFSYNNKELIINETVPNRFSPKSPDKAHLNLHINSLELGDSAVYFCASSTGQARGYTFGSGTRLTVV.

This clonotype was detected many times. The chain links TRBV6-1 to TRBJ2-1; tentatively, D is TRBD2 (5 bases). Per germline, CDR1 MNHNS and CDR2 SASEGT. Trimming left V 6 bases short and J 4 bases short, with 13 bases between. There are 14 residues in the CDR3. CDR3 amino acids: CASSGGRGYNEQFF. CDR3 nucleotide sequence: TGTGCCAGCAGCGGAGGACGGGGATACAATGAGCAGTTCTTC.

CDR3 in amino acids: CASSPWGQGPFF. Here the CDR3 DNA reads TGTGCCAGCTCACCATGGGGACAGGGGCCTTTCTTT. The chain is built from TRBV18 and TRBJ1-1; the match to TRBD1 covers 10 bases. V shed 2 bases, J shed 12 bases, and the junction held 3 bases outside the gene matches. Per germline, CDR1 KGHSH and CDR2 LQKENI. This CDR3 has 12 amino acids.

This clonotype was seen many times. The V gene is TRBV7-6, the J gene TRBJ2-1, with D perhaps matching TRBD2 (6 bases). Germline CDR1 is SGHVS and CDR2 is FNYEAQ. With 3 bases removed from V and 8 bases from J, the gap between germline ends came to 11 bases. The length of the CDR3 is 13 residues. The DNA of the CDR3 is TGTGCCAGCAGCTTCCAAACTAGCTATGAGCAGTTCTTC. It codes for CASSFQTSYEQFF.

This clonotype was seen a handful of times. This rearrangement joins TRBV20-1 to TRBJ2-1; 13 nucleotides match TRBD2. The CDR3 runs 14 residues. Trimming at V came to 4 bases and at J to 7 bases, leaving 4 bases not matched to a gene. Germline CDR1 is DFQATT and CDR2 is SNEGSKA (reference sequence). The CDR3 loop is CSAKRTSGSNEQFF. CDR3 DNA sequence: TGCAGTGCTAAGCGGACTAGCGGGAGTAATGAGCAGTTCTTC.

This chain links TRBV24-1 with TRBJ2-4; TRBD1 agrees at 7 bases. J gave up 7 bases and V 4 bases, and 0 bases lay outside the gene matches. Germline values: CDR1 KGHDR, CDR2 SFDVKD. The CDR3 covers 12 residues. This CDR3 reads CATSEQGNIQYF. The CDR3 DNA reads TGTGCCACCAGTGAACAGGGGAACATTCAGTACTTC.

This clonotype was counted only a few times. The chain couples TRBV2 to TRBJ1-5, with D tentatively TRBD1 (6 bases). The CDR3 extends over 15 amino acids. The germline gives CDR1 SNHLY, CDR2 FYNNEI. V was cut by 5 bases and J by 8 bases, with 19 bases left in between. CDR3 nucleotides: TGTGCCAGCAGTCTAGGCCACAGGGTCCCGGAGCCCCAGCATTTT. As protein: CASSLGHRVPEPQHF.

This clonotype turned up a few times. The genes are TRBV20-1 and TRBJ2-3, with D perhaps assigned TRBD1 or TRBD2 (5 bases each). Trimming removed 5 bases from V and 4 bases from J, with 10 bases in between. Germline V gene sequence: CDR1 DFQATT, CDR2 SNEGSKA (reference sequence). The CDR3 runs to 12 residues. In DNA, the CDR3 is TGCAGTGCTCGGGTGGGGGCAGATACGCAGTATTTT. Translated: CSARVGADTQYF.

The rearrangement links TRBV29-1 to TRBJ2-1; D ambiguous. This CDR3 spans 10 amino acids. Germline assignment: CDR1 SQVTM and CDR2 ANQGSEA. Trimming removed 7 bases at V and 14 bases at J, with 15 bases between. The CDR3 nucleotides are TGCAGCGGCCAAGTAGGTTTCGAGTTCTTC. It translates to CSGQVGFEFF.

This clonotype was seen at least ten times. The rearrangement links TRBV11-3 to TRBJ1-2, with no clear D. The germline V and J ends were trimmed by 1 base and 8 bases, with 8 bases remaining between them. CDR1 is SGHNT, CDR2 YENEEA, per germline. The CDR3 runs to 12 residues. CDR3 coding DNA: TGTGCCAGCAGCTTAGGGGGTGACGGCTACACCTTC. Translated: CASSLGGDGYTF.

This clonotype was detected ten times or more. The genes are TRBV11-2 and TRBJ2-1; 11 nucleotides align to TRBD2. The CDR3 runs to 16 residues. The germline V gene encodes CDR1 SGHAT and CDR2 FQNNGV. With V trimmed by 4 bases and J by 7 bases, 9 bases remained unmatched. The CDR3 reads CASSSLTSGDGNEQFF. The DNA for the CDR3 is TGTGCCAGCAGCTCCTTGACTAGCGGGGATGGGAATGAGCAGTTCTTC.

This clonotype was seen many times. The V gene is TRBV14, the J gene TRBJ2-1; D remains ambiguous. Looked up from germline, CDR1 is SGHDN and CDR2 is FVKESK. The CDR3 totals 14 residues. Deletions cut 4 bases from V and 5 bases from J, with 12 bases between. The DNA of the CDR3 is TGTGCCAGCAGCCCCCACTACTTCGACAATGAGCAGTTCTTC. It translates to CASSPHYFDNEQFF.

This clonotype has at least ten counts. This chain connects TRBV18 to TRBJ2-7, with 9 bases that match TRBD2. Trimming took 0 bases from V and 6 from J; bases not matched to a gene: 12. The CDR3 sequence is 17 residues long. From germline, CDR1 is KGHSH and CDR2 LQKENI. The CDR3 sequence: CASSPPSGRPQGAEQYF. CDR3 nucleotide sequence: TGTGCCAGCTCACCACCCAGCGGGAGGCCCCAGGGAGCCGAGCAGTACTTC.

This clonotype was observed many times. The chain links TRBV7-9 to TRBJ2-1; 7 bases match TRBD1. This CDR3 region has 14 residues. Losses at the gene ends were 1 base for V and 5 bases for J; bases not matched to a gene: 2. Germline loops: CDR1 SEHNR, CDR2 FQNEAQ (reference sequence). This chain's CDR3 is CASSLGDSDNEQFF. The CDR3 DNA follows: TGTGCCAGCAGCTTAGGGGACAGCGACAATGAGCAGTTCTTC.

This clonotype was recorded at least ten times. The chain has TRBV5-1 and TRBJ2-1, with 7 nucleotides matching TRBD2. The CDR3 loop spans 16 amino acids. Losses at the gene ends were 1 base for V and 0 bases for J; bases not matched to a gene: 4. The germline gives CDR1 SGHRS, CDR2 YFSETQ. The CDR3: CASSLLGGSSYNEQFF. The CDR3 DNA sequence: TGCGCCAGCAGCTTGCTGGGCGGGAGCTCCTACAATGAGCAGTTCTTC.

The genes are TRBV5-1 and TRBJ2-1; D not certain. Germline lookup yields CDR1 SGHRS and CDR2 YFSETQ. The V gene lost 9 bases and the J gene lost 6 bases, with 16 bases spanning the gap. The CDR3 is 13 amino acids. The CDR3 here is CATSSVTSNEQFF. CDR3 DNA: TGCGCCACCTCCTCGGTAACCTCCAATGAGCAGTTCTTC.

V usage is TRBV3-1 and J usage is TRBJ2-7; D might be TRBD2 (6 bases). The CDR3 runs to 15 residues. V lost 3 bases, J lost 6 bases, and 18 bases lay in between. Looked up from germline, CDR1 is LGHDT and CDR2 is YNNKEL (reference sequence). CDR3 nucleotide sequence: TGTGCCAGCAGCCAGGAGGGAGCCGCCCCCGGCGAGCAGTACTTC. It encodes CASSQEGAAPGEQYF.

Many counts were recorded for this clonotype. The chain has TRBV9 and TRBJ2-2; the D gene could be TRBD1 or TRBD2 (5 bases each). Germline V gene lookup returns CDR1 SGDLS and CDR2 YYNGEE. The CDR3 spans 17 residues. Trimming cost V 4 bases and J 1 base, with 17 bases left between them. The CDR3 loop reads CASSPLPGRQNTGELFF. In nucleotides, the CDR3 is TGTGCCAGCAGCCCACTACCGGGGCGCCAGAACACCGGGGAGCTGTTTTTT.

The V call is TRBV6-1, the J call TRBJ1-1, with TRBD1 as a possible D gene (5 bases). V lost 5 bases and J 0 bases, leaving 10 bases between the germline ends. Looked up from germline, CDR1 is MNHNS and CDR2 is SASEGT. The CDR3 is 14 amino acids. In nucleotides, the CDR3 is TGTGCCAGCAGTTGGGGCACTATGAACACTGAAGCTTTCTTT. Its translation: CASSWGTMNTEAFF.

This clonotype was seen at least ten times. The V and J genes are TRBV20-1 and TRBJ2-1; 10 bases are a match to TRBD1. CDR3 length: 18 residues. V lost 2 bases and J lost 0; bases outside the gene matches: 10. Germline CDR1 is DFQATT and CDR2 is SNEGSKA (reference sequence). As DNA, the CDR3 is TGCAGTGCTAGAAGGGACAGGGGAGCGGATAGCTCCTACAATGAGCAGTTCTTC. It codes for CSARRDRGADSSYNEQFF.

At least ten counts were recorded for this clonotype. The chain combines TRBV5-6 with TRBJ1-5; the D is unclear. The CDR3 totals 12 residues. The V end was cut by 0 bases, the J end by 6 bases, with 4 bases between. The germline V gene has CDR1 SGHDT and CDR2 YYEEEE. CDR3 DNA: TGTGCCAGCAGCTTGGGTGCTCAGCCCCAGCATTTT. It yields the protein CASSLGAQPQHF.

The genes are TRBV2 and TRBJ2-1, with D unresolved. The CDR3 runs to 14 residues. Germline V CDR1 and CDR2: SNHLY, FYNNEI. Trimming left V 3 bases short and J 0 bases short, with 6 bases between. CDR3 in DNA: TGTGCCAGCAGTGAGTCAGGCTCCTACAATGAGCAGTTCTTC. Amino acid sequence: CASSESGSYNEQFF.

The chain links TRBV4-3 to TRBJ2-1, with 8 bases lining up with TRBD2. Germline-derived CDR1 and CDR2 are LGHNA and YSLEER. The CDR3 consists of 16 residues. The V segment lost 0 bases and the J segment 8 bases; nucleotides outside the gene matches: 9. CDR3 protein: CASSQDQASGRDEQFF. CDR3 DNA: TGCGCCAGCAGCCAAGATCAGGCTAGCGGGCGCGATGAGCAGTTCTTC.